The 13 T cell receptor beta chains presented below share a single source sample, sequenced in a study of OX40 agonist ivuxolimab in advanced cancers. Receptor libraries were prepared by the immunoSEQ multiplex PCR assay. Sourced from immuneACCESS, this table was stored by TCRdb with only in-frame sequences that have V and J called. A share of the clones is absent; for the studies checked, an unresolved V gene accounts for under half, and the remainder has no known explanation. Within this sample are some 76,000 clones, with around four fifths of them counted one time only. The ten largest clones add up to roughly 2% of the sample. Sequencing used CD4+ or CD8+ T cells sorted from blood, obtained in a trial of the OX40 agonist ivuxolimab. Source of these receptors: an adult with an advanced solid tumor such as melanoma, head and neck, liver or kidney cancer.

The gene calls are TRBV7-2 and TRBJ1-2; 9 bases align to TRBD1. CDR3 length equals 15 residues. Trimming at V came to 5 bases and at J to 8 bases, leaving 12 bases not matched to a gene. In germline, CDR1 is SGHTA, CDR2 FQGNSA. CDR3 nucleotides: TGTGCCAGCAGCCCGAGCCGGGACAGGGTGGAAGGCTACACCTTC. Encoded protein: CASSPSRDRVEGYTF.

The V and J genes are TRBV14 and TRBJ1-1; D uncertain. The CDR3 covers 14 residues. Between the trimmed V and J ends, which lost 1 base and 0 bases, there was a span of 6 bases. CDR1 is SGHDN, CDR2 FVKESK, per germline. The CDR3 DNA sequence: TGTGCCAGCAGCCAAGGACGGCTGAACACTGAAGCTTTCTTT. Translated: CASSQGRLNTEAFF.

The rearrangement uses TRBV7-2 and TRBJ2-5, with a possible D match to TRBD2 (6 bases). The CDR3 covers 14 residues. V was pared by 4 bases and J by 2 bases, with 11 bases between. Germline lookup yields CDR1 SGHTA and CDR2 FQGNSA. CDR3 nucleotide sequence: TGTGCCAGCAGCTACCGAGCGGGTCAAGAGACCCAGTACTTC. It yields the protein CASSYRAGQETQYF.

This clone was picked up one time. The V and J genes are TRBV5-4 and TRBJ2-1; the D is unclear. Germline CDR1 reads SGHNT; CDR2 reads YYREEE (reference sequence). Trimming shortened V by 2 bases and J by 3 bases, and 6 bases separated the two germline ends. This CDR3 contains 13 residues. The CDR3 sequence is CASSFNLYNEQFF. The CDR3 nucleotides are TGTGCCAGCAGCTTTAATCTCTACAATGAGCAGTTCTTC.

Only one count was recorded for this clone. The chain employs TRBV6-5 and TRBJ2-5, with 11 bases lining up with TRBD2. Germline values: CDR1 MNHEY, CDR2 SVGAGI. The CDR3 runs 15 residues. Trimming took 9 bases from V and 7 from J; bases not matched to a gene: 13. The CDR3 nucleotides read TGTGCCAGTGCCGCCGGGACTAGCGGCATGGGGACCCAGTACTTC. Its translation: CASAAGTSGMGTQYF.

The chain carries TRBV4-3 and TRBJ1-6; D not resolved. The germline gives CDR1 LGHNA, CDR2 YSLEER. Trimming took 4 bases from V and 8 from J, leaving 9 bases between them. This CDR3 is 13 amino acids long. The CDR3 region is CASSPRMDSPLHF. The CDR3 DNA follows: TGCGCCAGCAGCCCGAGGATGGATTCACCCCTCCACTTT.

The V gene is TRBV2, the J gene TRBJ1-2, with D possibly matching TRBD1 (5 bases). V lost 2 bases and J 2 bases, leaving 9 bases between the germline ends. The germline CDR1 and CDR2 sequences are SNHLY and FYNNEI. The CDR3 contains 14 residues. CDR3 region: CASSELGTNYGYTF. DNA for the CDR3: TGTGCCAGCAGTGAATTGGGGACCAACTATGGCTACACCTTC.

This rearrangement joins TRBV6-5 to TRBJ2-2; tentatively, D is TRBD2 (5 bases). V lost 6 bases and J lost 4, with 12 bases in between. The CDR3 sequence is 14 residues long. Germline values: CDR1 MNHEY, CDR2 SVGAGI. CDR3 region: CASSAPGSTGELFF. CDR3 bases: TGTGCCAGCAGCGCCCCGGGGAGCACCGGGGAGCTGTTTTTT.

This chain links TRBV2 with TRBJ2-3; 12 bases line up with TRBD2. The V segment lost 8 bases and the J segment 7 bases; nucleotides outside the gene matches: 7. Germline CDR1 SNHLY, CDR2 FYNNEI. The length of the CDR3 is 14 residues. The CDR3 DNA follows: TGTGCCAGCGGTCTAGCGGGAGGGCCGCATACGCAGTATTTT. It encodes CASGLAGGPHTQYF.

This clone came up once. V and J are TRBV28 and TRBJ1-2; 11 bases agree with TRBD1. Trimming took 2 bases from V and 7 from J; bases not matched to a gene: 6. There are 15 residues in the CDR3. Germline V lookup: CDR1 MDHEN, CDR2 SYDVKM. The CDR3 DNA reads as TGTGCCAGCAGTTTAGGGACAGGGGGTTACAGTGGCTACACCTTC. Its translation: CASSLGTGGYSGYTF.

The V and J genes are TRBV7-2 and TRBJ2-7; D might be TRBD2 (5 bases). The CDR3 runs 15 residues. V was clipped by 7 bases and J by 6 bases, with 22 bases between them. Germline V gives CDR1 SGHTA, CDR2 FQGNSA. CDR3 nucleotide sequence: TGTGCCAGCACTGGCGGTAGGGCGGGCCTCGCCGAGCAGTACTTC. Its protein product is CASTGGRAGLAEQYF.

The chain couples TRBV30 to TRBJ2-1, with no clear D. The CDR3 contains 14 residues. Trimming took 6 bases from V and 4 from J, leaving 16 bases between them. The germline V gene encodes CDR1 GTSNPN and CDR2 SVGIG (reference sequence). The CDR3 here is CACPKKVGYNEQFF. In DNA, the CDR3 is TGTGCCTGTCCAAAAAAGGTGGGGTACAATGAGCAGTTCTTC.

CDR3 sequence reads: CAWRIAGGRETQYF. The CDR3 nucleotides read TGTGCCTGGAGAATAGCGGGAGGTCGAGAGACCCAGTACTTC. This chain uses TRBV30 with TRBJ2-5; 10 bases are shared with TRBD2. The CDR3 sequence is 14 residues long. Germline values: CDR1 GTSNPN, CDR2 SVGIG (reference sequence). V lost 3 bases and J lost 4; bases outside the gene matches: 5.